This TCR beta chain was sequenced in a study of identical twins. Study outcomes and limitations: Abundant beta clonotypes from cord blood bore fewer insertions; memory repertoires lacked this pattern. Where out-of-frame alpha sequences were twin-shared, they showed excess low generation probability. In zero-insertion analyses, partial confounding could arise from invariant MAIT and iNKT cells.

Trimming pared 6 bases from V and 1 base from J, leaving 16 bases between. This CDR3 is built from 15 residues. One entry per CDR3 protein results from TCRdb running MiXCR on the 5' RACE reads. The repertoire holds roughly 500,000 distinct CDR3 sequences, with 22% as singletons. About this clonotype: The antigen is not known.

This sample was also put to use in a study of T cells expressing NK-cell markers. That paper states: Among the experiments, several used an anti-gamma-delta TCR antibody to restrict sorting to alpha-beta TCR T cells.

What was sequenced was CD4+ T cells sorted from blood. The rearrangement links TRBV12-3 or TRBV12-4 to TRBJ2-7; the D is unclear. The sequence came from a woman under 30 in good health. As DNA, the CDR3 is TGTGCCAGCAGCTCCGTTATAGCCCCATCCTACGAGCAGTACTTC. Translating it yields CASSSVIAPSYEQYF.